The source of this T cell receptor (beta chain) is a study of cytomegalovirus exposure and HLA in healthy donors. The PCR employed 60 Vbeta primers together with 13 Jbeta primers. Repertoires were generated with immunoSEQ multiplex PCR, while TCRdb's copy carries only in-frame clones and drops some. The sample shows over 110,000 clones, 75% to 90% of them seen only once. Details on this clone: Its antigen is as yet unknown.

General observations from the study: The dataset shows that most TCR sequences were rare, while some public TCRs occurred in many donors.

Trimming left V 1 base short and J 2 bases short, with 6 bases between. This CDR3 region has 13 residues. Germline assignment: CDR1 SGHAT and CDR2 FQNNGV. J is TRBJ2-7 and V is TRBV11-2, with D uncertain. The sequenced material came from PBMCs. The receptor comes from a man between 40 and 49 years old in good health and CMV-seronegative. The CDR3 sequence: CASSLGATYEQYF. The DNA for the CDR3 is TGTGCCAGCAGCTTAGGGGCGACCTACGAGCAGTACTTC. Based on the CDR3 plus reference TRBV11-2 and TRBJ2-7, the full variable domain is EAGVAQSPRYKIIEKRQSVAFWCNPISGHATLYWYQQILGQGPKLLIQFQNNGVVDDSQLPKDRFSAERLKGVDSTLKIQPAKLEDSAVYLCASSLGATYEQYFGPGTRLTVT.